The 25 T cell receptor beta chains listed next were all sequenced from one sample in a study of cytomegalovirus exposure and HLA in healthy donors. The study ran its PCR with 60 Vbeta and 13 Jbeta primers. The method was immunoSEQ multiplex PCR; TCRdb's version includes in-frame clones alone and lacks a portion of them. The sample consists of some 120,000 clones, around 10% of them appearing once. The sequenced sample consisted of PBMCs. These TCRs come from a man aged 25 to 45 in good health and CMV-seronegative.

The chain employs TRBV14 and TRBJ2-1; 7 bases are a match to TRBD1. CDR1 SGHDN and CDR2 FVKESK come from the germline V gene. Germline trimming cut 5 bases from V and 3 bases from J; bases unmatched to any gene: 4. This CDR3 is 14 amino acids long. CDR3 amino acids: CASSLRTGYNEQFF. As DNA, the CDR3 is TGTGCCAGCAGCTTAAGGACAGGCTACAATGAGCAGTTCTTC.

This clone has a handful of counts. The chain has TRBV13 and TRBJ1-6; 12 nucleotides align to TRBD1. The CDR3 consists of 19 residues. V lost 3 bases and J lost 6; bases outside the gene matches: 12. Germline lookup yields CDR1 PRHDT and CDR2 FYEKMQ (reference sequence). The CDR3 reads CASSFFRPWGQGANSPLHF. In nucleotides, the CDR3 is TGTGCCAGCAGCTTTTTTAGGCCGTGGGGACAGGGGGCTAATTCACCCCTCCACTTT.

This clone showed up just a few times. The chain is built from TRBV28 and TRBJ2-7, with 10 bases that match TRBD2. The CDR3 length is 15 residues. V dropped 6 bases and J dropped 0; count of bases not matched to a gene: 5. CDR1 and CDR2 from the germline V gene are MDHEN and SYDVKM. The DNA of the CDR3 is TGTGCCAGCAGAAGACTAGCGGGCAGCTCCTACGAGCAGTACTTC. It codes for CASRRLAGSSYEQYF.

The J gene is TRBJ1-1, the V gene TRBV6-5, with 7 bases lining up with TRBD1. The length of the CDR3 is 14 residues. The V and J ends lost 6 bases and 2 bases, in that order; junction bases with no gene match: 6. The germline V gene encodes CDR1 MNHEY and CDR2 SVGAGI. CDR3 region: CASSRGQANTEAFF. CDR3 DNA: TGTGCCAGCAGCCGCGGACAGGCTAACACTGAAGCTTTCTTT.

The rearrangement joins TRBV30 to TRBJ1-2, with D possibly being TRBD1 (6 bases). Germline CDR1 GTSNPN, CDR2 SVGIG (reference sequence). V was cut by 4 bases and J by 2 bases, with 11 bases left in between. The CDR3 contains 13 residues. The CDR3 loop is CAWNAGGNYGYTF. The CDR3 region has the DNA TGTGCCTGGAACGCGGGGGGCAACTATGGCTACACCTTC.

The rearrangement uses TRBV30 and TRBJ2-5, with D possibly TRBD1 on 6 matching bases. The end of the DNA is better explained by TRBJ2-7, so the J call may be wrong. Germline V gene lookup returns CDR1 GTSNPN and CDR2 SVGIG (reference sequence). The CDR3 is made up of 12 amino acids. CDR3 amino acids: CAWSGAGDEQYF. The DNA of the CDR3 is TGTGCCTGGAGTGGGGCAGGGGACGAGCAGTACTTC.

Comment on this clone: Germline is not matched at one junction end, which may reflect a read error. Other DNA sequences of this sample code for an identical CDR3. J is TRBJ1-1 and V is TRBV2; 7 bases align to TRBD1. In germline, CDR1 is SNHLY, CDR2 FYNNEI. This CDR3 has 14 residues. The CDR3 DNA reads TGTGCCAGCAGGTCGGACAGGTTGAACACTGAGGCTTTCTTT. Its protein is CASRSDRLNTEAFF.

The CDR3 here is CASSEGRGIDTQYF. Here the CDR3 DNA reads TGTGCCAGCAGCGAGGGACGCGGGATAGATACGCAGTATTTT. The chain uses TRBV9 and TRBJ2-3; tentative D call: TRBD2 (6 bases). Germline CDR1 SGDLS, CDR2 YYNGEE. V was cut by 3 bases and J by 5 bases, with 13 bases left in between. This CDR3 is 14 amino acids long.

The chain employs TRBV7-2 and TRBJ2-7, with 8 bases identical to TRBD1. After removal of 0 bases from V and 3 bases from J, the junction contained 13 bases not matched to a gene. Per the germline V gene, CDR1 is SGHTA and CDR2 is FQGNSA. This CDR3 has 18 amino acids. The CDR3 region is CASSLARRATGAIYEQYF. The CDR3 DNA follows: TGTGCCAGCAGCTTAGCTAGGAGAGCGACAGGGGCCATCTACGAGCAGTACTTC.

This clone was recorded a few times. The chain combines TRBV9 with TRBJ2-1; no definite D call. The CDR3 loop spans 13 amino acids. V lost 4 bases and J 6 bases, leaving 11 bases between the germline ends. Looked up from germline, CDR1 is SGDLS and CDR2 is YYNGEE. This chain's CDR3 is CASSPTTGNEQFF. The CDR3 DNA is TGTGCCAGCAGCCCGACAACTGGCAATGAGCAGTTCTTC. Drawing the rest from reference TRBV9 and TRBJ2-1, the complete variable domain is DSGVTQTPKHLITATGQRVTLRCSPRSGDLSVYWYQQSLDQGLQFLIQYYNGEERAKGNILERFSAQQFPDLHSELNLSSLELGDSALYFCASSPTTGNEQFFGPGTRLTVL.

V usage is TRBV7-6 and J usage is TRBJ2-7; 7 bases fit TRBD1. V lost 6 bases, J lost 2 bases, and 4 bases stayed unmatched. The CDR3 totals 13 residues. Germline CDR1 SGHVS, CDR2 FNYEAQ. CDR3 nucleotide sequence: TGTGCCAGCAGTTGGGACAGAACCTACGAGCAGTACTTC. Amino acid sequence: CASSWDRTYEQYF. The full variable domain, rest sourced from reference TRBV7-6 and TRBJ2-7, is GAGVSQSPRYKVTKRGQDVALRCDPISGHVSLYWYRQALGQGPEFLTYFNYEAQQDKSGLPNDRFSAERPEGSISTLTIQRTEQRDSAMYRCASSWDRTYEQYFGPGTRLTVT.

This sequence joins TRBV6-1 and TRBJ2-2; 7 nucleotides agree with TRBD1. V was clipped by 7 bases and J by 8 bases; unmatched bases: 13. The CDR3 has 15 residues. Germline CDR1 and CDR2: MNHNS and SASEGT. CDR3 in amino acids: CASTPGQRIGGELFF. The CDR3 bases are TGTGCCAGCACCCCGGGACAGAGAATAGGGGGGGAGCTGTTTTTT.

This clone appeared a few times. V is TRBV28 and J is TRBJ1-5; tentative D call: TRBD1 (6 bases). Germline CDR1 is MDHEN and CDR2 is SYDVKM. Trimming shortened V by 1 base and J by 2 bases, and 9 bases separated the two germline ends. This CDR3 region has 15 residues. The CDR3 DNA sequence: TGTGCCAGCAGTTTATATAAGGGGGGCAATCAGCCCCAGCATTTT. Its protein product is CASSLYKGGNQPQHF.

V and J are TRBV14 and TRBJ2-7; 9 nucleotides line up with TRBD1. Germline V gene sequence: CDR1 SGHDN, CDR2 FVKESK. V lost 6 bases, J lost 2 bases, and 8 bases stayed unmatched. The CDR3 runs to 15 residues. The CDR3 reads CASSPWTGEPYEQYF. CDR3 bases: TGTGCCAGCAGTCCGTGGACAGGGGAGCCCTACGAGCAGTACTTC. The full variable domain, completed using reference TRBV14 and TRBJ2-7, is EAGVTQFPSHSVIEKGQTVTLRCDPISGHDNLYWYRRVMGKEIKFLLHFVKESKQDESGMPNNRFLAERTGGTYSTLKVQPAELEDSGVYFCASSPWTGEPYEQYFGPGTRLTVT.

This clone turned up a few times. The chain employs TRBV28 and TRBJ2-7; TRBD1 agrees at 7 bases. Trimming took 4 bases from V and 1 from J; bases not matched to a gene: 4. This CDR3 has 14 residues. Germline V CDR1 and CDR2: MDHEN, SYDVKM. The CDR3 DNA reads TGTGCCAGCAGTTCCCACAGGGGATCCTACGAGCAGTACTTC. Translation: CASSSHRGSYEQYF.

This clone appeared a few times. CDR3 in amino acids: CASSQRQGLAAFF. Written as DNA, the CDR3 is TGTGCCAGCAGCCAGAGACAGGGACTCGCAGCTTTCTTT. This chain links TRBV7-9 with TRBJ1-1, with TRBD1 matching over 7 bases. The germline gives CDR1 SEHNR, CDR2 FQNEAQ (reference sequence). The CDR3 loop spans 13 amino acids. Unmatched junction bases numbered 10, after V lost 5 bases and J lost 10 bases. Complete variable domain (other parts from reference TRBV7-9 and TRBJ1-1): DTGVSQNPRHKITKRGQNVTFRCDPISEHNRLYWYRQTLGQGPEFLTYFQNEAQLEKSRLLSDRFSAERPKGSFSTLEIQRTEQGDSAMYLCASSQRQGLAAFFGQGTRLTVV.

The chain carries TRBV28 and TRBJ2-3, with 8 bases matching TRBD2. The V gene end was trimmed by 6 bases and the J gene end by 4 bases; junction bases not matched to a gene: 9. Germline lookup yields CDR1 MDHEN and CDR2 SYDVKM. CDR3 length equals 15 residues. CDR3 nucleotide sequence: TGTGCCAGCAGCCCCGGGGGGGCAGGCCCAGATACGCAGTATTTT. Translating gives CASSPGGAGPDTQYF.

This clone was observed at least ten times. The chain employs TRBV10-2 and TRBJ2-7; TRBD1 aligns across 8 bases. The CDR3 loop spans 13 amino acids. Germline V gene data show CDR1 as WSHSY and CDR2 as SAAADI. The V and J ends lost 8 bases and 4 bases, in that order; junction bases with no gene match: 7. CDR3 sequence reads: CASLTGDGYEQYF. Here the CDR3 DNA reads TGCGCCAGCTTGACAGGGGATGGGTACGAGCAGTACTTC.

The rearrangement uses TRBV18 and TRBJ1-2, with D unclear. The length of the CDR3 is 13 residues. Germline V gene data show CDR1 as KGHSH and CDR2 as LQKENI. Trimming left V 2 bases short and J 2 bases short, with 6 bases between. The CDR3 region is CASSPDENYGYTF. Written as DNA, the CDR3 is TGTGCCAGCTCACCAGATGAGAACTATGGCTACACCTTC.

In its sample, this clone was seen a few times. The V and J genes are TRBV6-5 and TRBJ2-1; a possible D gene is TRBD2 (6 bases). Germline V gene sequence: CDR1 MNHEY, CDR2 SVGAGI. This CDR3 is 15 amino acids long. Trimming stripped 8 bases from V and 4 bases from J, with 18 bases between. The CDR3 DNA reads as TGTGCCAGCGGTTTAGTGGGGGGACTTTACAATGAGCAGTTCTTC. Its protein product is CASGLVGGLYNEQFF.

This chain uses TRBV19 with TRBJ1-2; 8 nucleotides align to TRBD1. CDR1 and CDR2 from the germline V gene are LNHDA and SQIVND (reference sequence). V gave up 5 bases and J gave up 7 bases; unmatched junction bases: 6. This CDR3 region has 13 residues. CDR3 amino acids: CASSQSGGFGYTF. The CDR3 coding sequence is TGTGCCAGTAGTCAATCAGGGGGCTTTGGCTACACCTTC.

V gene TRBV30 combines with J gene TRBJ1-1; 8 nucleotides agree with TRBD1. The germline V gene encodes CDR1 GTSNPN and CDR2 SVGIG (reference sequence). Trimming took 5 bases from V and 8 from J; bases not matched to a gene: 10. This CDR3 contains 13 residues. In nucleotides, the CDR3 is TGTGCCTGGCGGGGCGACAGGGGCGAGGAAGCTTTCTTT. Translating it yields CAWRGDRGEEAFF.

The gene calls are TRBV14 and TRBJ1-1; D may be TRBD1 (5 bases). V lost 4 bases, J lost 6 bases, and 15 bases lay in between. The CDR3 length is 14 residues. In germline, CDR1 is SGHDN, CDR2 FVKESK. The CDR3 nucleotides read TGTGCCAGCAGCCGTGCACACGGGGACTCTGAAGCTTTCTTT. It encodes CASSRAHGDSEAFF.

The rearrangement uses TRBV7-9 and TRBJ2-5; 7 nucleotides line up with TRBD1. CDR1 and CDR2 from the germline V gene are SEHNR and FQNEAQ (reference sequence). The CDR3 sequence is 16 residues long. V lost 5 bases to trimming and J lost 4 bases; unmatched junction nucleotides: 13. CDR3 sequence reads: CASSPRIDRVAETQYF. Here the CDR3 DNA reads TGTGCCAGCAGCCCCCGTATCGACAGGGTGGCAGAGACCCAGTACTTC. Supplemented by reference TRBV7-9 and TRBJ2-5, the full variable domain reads DTGVSQNPRHKITKRGQNVTFRCDPISEHNRLYWYRQTLGQGPEFLTYFQNEAQLEKSRLLSDRFSAERPKGSFSTLEIQRTEQGDSAMYLCASSPRIDRVAETQYFGPGTRLLVL.

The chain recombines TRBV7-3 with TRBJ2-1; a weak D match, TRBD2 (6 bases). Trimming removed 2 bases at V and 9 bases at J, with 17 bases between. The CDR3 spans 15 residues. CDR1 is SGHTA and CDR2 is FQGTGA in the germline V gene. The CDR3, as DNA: TGTGCCAGCAGCTTAGTGACTGGGGGGTTTGGTGAGCAGTTCTTC. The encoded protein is CASSLVTGGFGEQFF.